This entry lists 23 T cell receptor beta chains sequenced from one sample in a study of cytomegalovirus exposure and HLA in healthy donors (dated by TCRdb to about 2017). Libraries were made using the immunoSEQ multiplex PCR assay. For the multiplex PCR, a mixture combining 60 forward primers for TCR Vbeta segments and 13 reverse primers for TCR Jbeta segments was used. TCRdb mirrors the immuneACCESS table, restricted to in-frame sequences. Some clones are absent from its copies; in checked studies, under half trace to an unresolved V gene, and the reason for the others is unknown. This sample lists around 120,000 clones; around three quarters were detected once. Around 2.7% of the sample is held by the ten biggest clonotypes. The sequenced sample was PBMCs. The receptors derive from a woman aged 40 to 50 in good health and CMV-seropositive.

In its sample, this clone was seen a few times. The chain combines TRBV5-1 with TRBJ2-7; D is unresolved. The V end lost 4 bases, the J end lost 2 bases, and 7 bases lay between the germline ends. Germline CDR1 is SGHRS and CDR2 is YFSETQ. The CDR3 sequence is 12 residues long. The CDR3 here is CASSGTAYEQYF. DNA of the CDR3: TGCGCCAGCAGCGGCACCGCCTACGAGCAGTACTTC.

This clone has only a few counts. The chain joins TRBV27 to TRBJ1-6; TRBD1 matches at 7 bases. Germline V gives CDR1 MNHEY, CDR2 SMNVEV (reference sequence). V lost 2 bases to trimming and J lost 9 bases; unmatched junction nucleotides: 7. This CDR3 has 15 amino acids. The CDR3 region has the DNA TGTGCCAGCAGTTTACAGGGGGTTCGGATTTCACCCCTCCACTTT. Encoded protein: CASSLQGVRISPLHF.

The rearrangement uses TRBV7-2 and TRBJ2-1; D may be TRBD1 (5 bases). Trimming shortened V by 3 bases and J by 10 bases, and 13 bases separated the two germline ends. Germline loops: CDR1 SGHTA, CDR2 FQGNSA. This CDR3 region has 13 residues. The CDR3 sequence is CASSLRGQAEQFF. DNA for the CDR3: TGTGCCAGCAGCTTGAGAGGACAAGCCGAGCAGTTCTTC.

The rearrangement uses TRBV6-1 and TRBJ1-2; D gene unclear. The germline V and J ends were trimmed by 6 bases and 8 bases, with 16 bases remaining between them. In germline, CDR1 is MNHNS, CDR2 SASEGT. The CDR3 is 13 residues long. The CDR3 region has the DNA TGTGCCAGCAGGGGCTTCATAGGCCCCGGCTACACCTTC. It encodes CASRGFIGPGYTF.

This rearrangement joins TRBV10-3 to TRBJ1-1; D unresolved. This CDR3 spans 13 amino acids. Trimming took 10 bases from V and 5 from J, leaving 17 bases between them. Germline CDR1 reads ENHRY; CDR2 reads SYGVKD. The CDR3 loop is CATLTSEKTEAFF. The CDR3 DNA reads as TGTGCCACCCTCACGTCGGAGAAGACTGAAGCTTTCTTT.

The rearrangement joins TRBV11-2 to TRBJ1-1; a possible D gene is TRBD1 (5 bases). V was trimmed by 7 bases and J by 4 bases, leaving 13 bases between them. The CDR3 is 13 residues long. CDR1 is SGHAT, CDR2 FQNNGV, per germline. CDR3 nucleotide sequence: TGTGCCAGCACCCAAGGGAGGGGCACTGAAGCTTTCTTT. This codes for CASTQGRGTEAFF.

For the CDR3, the DNA is TGTGCCAGCAGCACCGGACAGGGGGCGCGGGAGCAGTACTTC. Amino acid sequence: CASSTGQGAREQYF. This sequence joins TRBV9 and TRBJ2-7, with TRBD1 identical over 11 bases. The CDR3 consists of 14 residues. Germline trimming cut 4 bases from V and 7 bases from J; bases unmatched to any gene: 7. The V gene's germline CDR1 is SGDLS and CDR2 YYNGEE.

For the CDR3, the DNA is TGTGCCAGCAGCTTTAGTGTGGTCGGTTCACCCCTCCACTTT. This codes for CASSFSVVGSPLHF. The chain combines TRBV5-4 with TRBJ1-6; no clear D gene. The germline gives CDR1 SGHNT, CDR2 YYREEE (reference sequence). CDR3 length equals 14 residues. Trimming took 2 bases from V and 9 from J, leaving 12 bases between them. The variable domain in full, completed from reference TRBV5-4 and TRBJ1-6, reads ETGVTQSPTHLIKTRGQQVTLRCSSQSGHNTVSWYQQALGQGPQFIFQYYREEENGRGNFPPRFSGLQFPNYSSELNVNALELDDSALYLCASSFSVVGSPLHFGNGTRLTVT.

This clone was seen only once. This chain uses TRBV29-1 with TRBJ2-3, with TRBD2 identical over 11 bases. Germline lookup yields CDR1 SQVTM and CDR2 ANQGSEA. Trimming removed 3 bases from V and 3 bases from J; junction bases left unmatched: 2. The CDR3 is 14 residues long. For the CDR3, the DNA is TGCAGCGTTGAGGTAGCGGGAGGGACAGATACGCAGTATTTT. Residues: CSVEVAGGTDTQYF.

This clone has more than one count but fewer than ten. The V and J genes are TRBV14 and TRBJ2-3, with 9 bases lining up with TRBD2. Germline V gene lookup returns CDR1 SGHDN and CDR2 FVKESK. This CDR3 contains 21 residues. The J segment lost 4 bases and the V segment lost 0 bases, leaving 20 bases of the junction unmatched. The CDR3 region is CASSQDALAGEEIKTADTQYF. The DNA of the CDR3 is TGTGCCAGCAGCCAAGATGCACTAGCGGGCGAGGAAATAAAAACAGCAGATACGCAGTATTTT.

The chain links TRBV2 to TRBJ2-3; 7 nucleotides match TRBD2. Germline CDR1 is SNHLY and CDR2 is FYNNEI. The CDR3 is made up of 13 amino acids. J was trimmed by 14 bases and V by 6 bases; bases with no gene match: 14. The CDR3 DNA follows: TGTGCCAGCAGCGGCCAACCTAGCGGCCGGGGGTATTTT. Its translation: CASSGQPSGRGYF.

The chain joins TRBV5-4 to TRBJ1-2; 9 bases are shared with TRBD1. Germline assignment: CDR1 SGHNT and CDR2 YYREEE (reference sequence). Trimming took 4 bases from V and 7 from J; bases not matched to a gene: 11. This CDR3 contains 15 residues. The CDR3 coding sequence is TGTGCCAGCAGCCTGCCCCAGGGACAGGGAAGTGGCTACACCTTC. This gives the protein CASSLPQGQGSGYTF.

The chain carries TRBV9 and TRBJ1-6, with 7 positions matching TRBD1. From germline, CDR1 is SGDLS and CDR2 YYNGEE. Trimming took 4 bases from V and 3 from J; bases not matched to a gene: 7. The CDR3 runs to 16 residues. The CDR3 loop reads CASSNRDSYYNSPLHF. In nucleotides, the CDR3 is TGTGCCAGCAGCAACCGGGACAGCTACTATAATTCACCCCTCCACTTT.

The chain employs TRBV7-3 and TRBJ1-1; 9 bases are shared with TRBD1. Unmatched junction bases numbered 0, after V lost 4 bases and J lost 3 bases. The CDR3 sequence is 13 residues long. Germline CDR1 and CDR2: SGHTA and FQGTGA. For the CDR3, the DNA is TGTGCCAGCAGCTGGGACAGGGACACTGAAGCTTTCTTT. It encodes CASSWDRDTEAFF.

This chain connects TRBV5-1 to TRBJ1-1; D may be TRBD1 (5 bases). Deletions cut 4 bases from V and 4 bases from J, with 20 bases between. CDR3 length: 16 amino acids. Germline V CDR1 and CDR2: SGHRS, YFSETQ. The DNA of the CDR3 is TGCGCCAGCAGCATCTCTTTCAGGGACGGGGGCACTGAAGCTTTCTTT. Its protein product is CASSISFRDGGTEAFF.

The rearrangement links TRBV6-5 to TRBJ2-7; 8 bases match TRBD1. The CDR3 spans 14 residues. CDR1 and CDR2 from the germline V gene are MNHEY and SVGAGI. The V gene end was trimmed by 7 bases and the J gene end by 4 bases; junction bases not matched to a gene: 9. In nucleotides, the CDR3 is TGTGCCAGCAACCCGGGACAGGCCCAATACGAGCAGTACTTC. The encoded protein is CASNPGQAQYEQYF.

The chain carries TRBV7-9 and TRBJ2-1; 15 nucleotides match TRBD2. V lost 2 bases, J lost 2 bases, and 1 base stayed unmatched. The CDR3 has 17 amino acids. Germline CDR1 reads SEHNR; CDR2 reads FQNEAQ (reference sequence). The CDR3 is CASSLRTSGGAYNEQFF. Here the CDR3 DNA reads TGTGCCAGCAGCTTAAGGACTAGCGGGGGGGCCTACAATGAGCAGTTCTTC.

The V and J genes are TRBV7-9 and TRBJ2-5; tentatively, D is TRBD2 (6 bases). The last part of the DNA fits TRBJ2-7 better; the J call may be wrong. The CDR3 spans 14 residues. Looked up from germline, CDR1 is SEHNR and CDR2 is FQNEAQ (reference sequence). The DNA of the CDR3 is TGTGCCAGCAGCCTTCTAGCGTCTGGGAGCGAGCAGTACTTC. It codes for CASSLLASGSEQYF.

The CDR3 nucleotides read TGTGCCAGCAGCACGGGACAGTATAATCAGCCCCAGCATTTT. It yields the protein CASSTGQYNQPQHF. This chain links TRBV7-9 with TRBJ1-5; 7 nucleotides align to TRBD1. The V gene end was trimmed by 5 bases and the J gene end by 4 bases; junction bases not matched to a gene: 5. This CDR3 has 14 amino acids. Germline CDR1 reads SEHNR; CDR2 reads FQNEAQ (reference sequence).

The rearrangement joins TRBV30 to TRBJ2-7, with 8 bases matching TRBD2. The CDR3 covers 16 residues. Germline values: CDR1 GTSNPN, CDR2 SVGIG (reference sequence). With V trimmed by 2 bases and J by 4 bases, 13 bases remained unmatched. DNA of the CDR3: TGTGCCTGGAGTAGGAACGGGAGGGCCCTAGGTTACGAGCAGTACTTC. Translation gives CAWSRNGRALGYEQYF.

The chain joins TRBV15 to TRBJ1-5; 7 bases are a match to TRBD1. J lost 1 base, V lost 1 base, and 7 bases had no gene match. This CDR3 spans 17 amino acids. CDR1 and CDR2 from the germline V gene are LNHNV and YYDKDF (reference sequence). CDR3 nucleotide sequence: TGTGCCACCAGCAGAGGACGACAGGGAGTAAGCAATCAGCCCCAGCATTTT. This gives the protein CATSRGRQGVSNQPQHF.

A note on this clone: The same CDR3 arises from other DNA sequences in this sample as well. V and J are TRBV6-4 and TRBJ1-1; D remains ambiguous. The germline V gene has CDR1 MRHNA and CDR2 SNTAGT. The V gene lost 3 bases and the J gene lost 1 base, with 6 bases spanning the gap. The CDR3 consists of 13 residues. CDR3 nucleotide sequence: TGTGCCAGCAGTGAAACGAGGAACACTGAAGCTTTCTTT. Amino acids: CASSETRNTEAFF.

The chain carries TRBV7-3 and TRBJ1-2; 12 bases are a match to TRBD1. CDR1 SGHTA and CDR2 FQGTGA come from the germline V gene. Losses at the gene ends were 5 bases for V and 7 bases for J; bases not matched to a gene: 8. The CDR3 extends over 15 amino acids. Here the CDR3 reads CASSASGTGGFGYTF. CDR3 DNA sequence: TGTGCCAGCAGCGCCTCCGGGACAGGGGGCTTTGGCTACACCTTC.